These 16 T cell receptor beta chains were sequenced from one sample in a study of OX40 agonist ivuxolimab in advanced cancers. Some clones are missing from TCRdb's copy, which holds only in-frame ones; the method was immunoSEQ multiplex PCR. The table lists around 50,000 clones, about 88% of them singletons. Sequenced here: CD4+ or CD8+ T cells sorted from blood, sampled in a trial of the OX40 agonist ivuxolimab. The receptors here all came from an adult with an advanced solid tumor such as melanoma, head and neck, liver or kidney cancer.

There are a few counts of this clone. The same CDR3 arises from other DNA sequences in this sample as well. The chain uses TRBV28 and TRBJ2-7; 7 nucleotides agree with TRBD2. V lost 8 bases to trimming and J lost 7 bases; unmatched junction nucleotides: 17. The CDR3 is 15 residues long. CDR1 and CDR2 from the germline V gene are MDHEN and SYDVKM. The CDR3 DNA reads as TGTGCCAGCCGAGGGTATGATAGGGGACTACGTGAGCAGTACTTC. Encoded protein: CASRGYDRGLREQYF.

This chain connects TRBV28 to TRBJ1-5; D is uncertain. The CDR3 loop spans 14 amino acids. Trimming took 2 bases from V and 7 from J, leaving 12 bases between them. In germline, CDR1 is MDHEN, CDR2 SYDVKM. CDR3 protein: CASSLLGGSQPQHF. CDR3 DNA sequence: TGTGCCAGCAGTTTACTAGGAGGGAGCCAGCCCCAGCATTTT. The full variable domain, with the rest looked up from reference TRBV28 and TRBJ1-5, is DVKVTQSSRYLVKRTGEKVFLECVQDMDHENMFWYRQDPGLGLRLIYFSYDVKMKEKGDIPEGYSVSREKKERFSLILESASTNQTSMYLCASSLLGGSQPQHFGDGTRLSIL.

The chain couples TRBV19 to TRBJ2-5, with D possibly being TRBD1 (5 bases). The CDR3 has 15 amino acids. V was shortened by 3 bases and J by 5 bases, with 16 bases between the two germline ends. The germline gives CDR1 LNHDA, CDR2 SQIVND (reference sequence). CDR3 in amino acids: CASSMGLHRQETQYF. The CDR3 region has the DNA TGTGCCAGTAGTATGGGCCTTCATAGACAGGAGACCCAGTACTTC.

V usage is TRBV9 and J usage is TRBJ2-7; 9 positions agree with TRBD2. Germline assignment: CDR1 SGDLS and CDR2 YYNGEE. V lost 1 base, J lost 1 base, and 6 bases stayed unmatched. This CDR3 is built from 16 residues. The CDR3 is CASSVSAGGPSYEQYF. The CDR3 nucleotides are TGTGCCAGCAGCGTAAGCGCGGGAGGGCCGTCCTACGAGCAGTACTTC.

This clone was detected only once. V gene TRBV5-4 combines with J gene TRBJ2-3; D is perhaps TRBD2 (6 bases). This CDR3 is 15 amino acids long. V was pared by 2 bases and J by 4 bases, with 14 bases between. The germline V gene has CDR1 SGHNT and CDR2 YYREEE (reference sequence). CDR3 protein: CASSLPGVSPDTQYF. As DNA, the CDR3 is TGTGCCAGCAGCTTACCGGGAGTCTCCCCAGATACGCAGTATTTT.

J is TRBJ1-2 and V is TRBV28, with 7 bases identical to TRBD1. Germline V gene lookup returns CDR1 MDHEN and CDR2 SYDVKM. This CDR3 has 16 residues. V shed 4 bases and J 2 bases; nucleotides not matched to a gene: 10. The CDR3 here is CASSSPRQGGNYGYTF. The CDR3 region has the DNA TGTGCCAGCAGTTCACCGAGACAGGGTGGGAACTATGGCTACACCTTC.

CDR3: CASGAGTAVEGYTF. The DNA of the CDR3 is TGTGCTAGTGGTGCCGGGACAGCGGTCGAAGGCTACACCTTC. The rearrangement uses TRBV12-5 and TRBJ1-2, with TRBD1 identical over 7 bases. Germline-derived CDR1 and CDR2 are LGHNT and FRNRAP. With 5 bases clipped from V and 8 bases from J, the junction kept 11 bases outside the gene matches. The CDR3 runs to 14 residues.

The V gene is TRBV27, the J gene TRBJ1-5; TRBD1 aligns across 8 bases. Germline assignment: CDR1 MNHEY and CDR2 SMNVEV (reference sequence). V was pared by 5 bases and J by 5 bases, with 5 bases of the junction left unmatched. This CDR3 region has 14 residues. This chain's CDR3 is CASSPDRGHQPQHF. CDR3 bases: TGTGCCAGCAGTCCTGACAGGGGCCATCAGCCCCAGCATTTT.

The rearrangement joins TRBV19 to TRBJ2-1; possible D gene TRBD2, 6 bases. V was trimmed by 7 bases and J by 4 bases, leaving 11 bases between them. The CDR3 loop spans 13 amino acids. Germline values: CDR1 LNHDA, CDR2 SQIVND (reference sequence). In DNA, the CDR3 is TGTGCCAGTAATAGCGGAGGGTACAATGAGCAGTTCTTC. This encodes CASNSGGYNEQFF. The entire variable domain, with the rest obtained from reference TRBV19 and TRBJ2-1, is as follows: DGGITQSPKYLFRKEGQNVTLSCEQNLNHDAMYWYRQDPGQGLRLIYYSQIVNDFQKGDIAEGYSVSREKKESFPLTVTSAQKNPTAFYLCASNSGGYNEQFFGPGTRLTVL.

V gene TRBV19 combines with J gene TRBJ2-6, with a possible D match to TRBD1 (6 bases). V lost 6 bases and J lost 2, with 8 bases in between. This CDR3 contains 14 residues. Per the germline V gene, CDR1 is LNHDA and CDR2 is SQIVND (reference sequence). The CDR3 DNA reads TGTGCCAGTAGCTCAGGGGCTGGGGCCAACGTCCTGACTTTC. This sequence encodes CASSSGAGANVLTF.

In regard to this clone: Germline and junction disagree at one end, which may indicate a read error. The V and J genes are TRBV11-3 and TRBJ1-1; D is perhaps TRBD1 (5 bases). Germline V CDR1 and CDR2: SGHNT, YENEEA. The CDR3 sequence is 14 residues long. The CDR3 DNA is TGTGCCAGCAGCGTAGAGAGGGGGAACACTGAAGCTTTCTTT. Translating gives CASSVERGNTEAFF.

The V and J genes are TRBV5-1 and TRBJ2-1; 8 bases are a match to TRBD2. CDR3 length: 15 residues. Germline V lookup: CDR1 SGHRS, CDR2 YFSETQ. With V trimmed by 4 bases and J by 9 bases, 12 bases remained unmatched. The CDR3 DNA reads TGCGCCAGCAGCCACACAAGCGGGAGTCAACGTGAGCAGTTCTTC. Translated, it gives CASSHTSGSQREQFF. Together with reference TRBV5-1 and TRBJ2-1, the CDR3 gives the full variable domain: KAGVTQTPRYLIKTRGQQVTLSCSPISGHRSVSWYQQTPGQGLQFLFEYFSETQRNKGNFPGRFSGRQFSNSRSEMNVSTLELGDSALYLCASSHTSGSQREQFFGPGTRLTVL.

The genes are TRBV27 and TRBJ2-7; possibly TRBD1 or TRBD2 for D (5 bases each). Trimming took off 6 bases at V and 3 bases at J, with 12 bases between the two ends. The germline V gene has CDR1 MNHEY and CDR2 SMNVEV (reference sequence). This CDR3 comprises 13 residues. The chain's CDR3 is CASSLGRDYEQYF. CDR3 in DNA: TGTGCCAGCAGCCTGGGACGGGACTACGAGCAGTACTTC.

V is TRBV28 and J is TRBJ1-3, with 9 bases that match TRBD1. Germline V gene lookup returns CDR1 MDHEN and CDR2 SYDVKM. The length of the CDR3 is 19 residues. Losses at the gene ends were 6 bases for V and 3 bases for J; bases not matched to a gene: 18. The CDR3 region has the DNA TGTGCCAGCAGGGGACCTGGGACAGGGTTTTTTTTGAGTGGAAACACCATATATTTT. Amino acid sequence: CASRGPGTGFFLSGNTIYF.

This clone was observed a handful of times. The chain joins TRBV15 to TRBJ2-2; 7 nucleotides match TRBD1. CDR1 and CDR2 from the germline V gene are LNHNV and YYDKDF (reference sequence). The CDR3 is made up of 17 amino acids. Germline trimming cut 5 bases from V and 5 bases from J; bases unmatched to any gene: 14. This CDR3 reads CATSSSFEGAKTGELFF. As DNA, the CDR3 is TGTGCCACCAGCTCTTCCTTCGAGGGGGCAAAGACCGGGGAGCTGTTTTTT.

The rearrangement uses TRBV5-8 and TRBJ2-7; D is undetermined. CDR3 length: 14 residues. Trimming shortened V by 0 bases and J by 1 base, and 8 bases separated the two germline ends. Germline values: CDR1 SGHTS, CDR2 YDEGEE. CDR3 DNA: TGTGCCAGCAGCTTGGAAGGGTGGTCCTACGAGCAGTACTTC. The encoded protein is CASSLEGWSYEQYF. Drawing the rest from reference TRBV5-8 and TRBJ2-7, the complete variable domain is EAGVTQSPTHLIKTRGQQATLRCSPISGHTSVYWYQQALGLGLQFLLWYDEGEERNRGNFPPRFSGRQFPNYSSELNVNALELEDSALYLCASSLEGWSYEQYFGPGTRLTVT.